This T cell receptor beta chain was recorded in a study of blood T cell repertoires in COVID-19. Study overall: From T cells, B-cell-depleted T cells, or PBMCs came the material, which was cDNA or gDNA.

The germline gives CDR1 LNHDA, CDR2 SQIVND (reference sequence). There are 17 residues in the CDR3. The V and J ends lost 4 bases and 0 bases, in that order; junction bases with no gene match: 9. Here immunoSEQ multiplex PCR was the method, and the copy in TCRdb shows in-frame clones only, minus some. The sample yields 70,000 or so clones, 85% to 90% seen once. In this sample, this clone turned up once. The source of this sequence is a woman of 80 years or more with active COVID-19. The sequenced sample was peripheral blood. The chain employs TRBV19 and TRBJ2-3, with TRBD2 matching over 8 bases. The CDR3 is CASSTPGLASSTDTQYF. The CDR3 DNA sequence: TGTGCCAGTAGTACCCCCGGACTAGCTTCTAGCACAGATACGCAGTATTTT.